Presented here are 2 T cell receptor beta chains from one specimen sequenced in a study of long-term antiretroviral therapy in people with HIV. Run at survey level, the immunoSEQ assay was version v3.0. Sequencing used immunoSEQ multiplex PCR; TCRdb keeps in-frame clones, though not all of them. This sample yields about 26,000 clones, of which approximately 80% are seen a single time; roughly 5% belongs to the top ten. The specimen comprised unsorted PBMCs, sampled 1.1 years before starting antiretroviral therapy. These receptors originate from a woman younger than 45 with HIV.

The chain combines TRBV11-1 with TRBJ1-6, with D hard to call. The CDR3 consists of 13 residues. Trimming took 5 bases from V and 6 from J, leaving 8 bases between them. The germline CDR1 and CDR2 sequences are SGHAT and FQDESV (reference sequence). Here the CDR3 reads CASSPGPNSPLHF. The CDR3, as DNA: TGTGCCAGCAGCCCCGGACCTAATTCACCCCTCCACTTT.

This clone was detected only once. The chain has TRBV20-1 and TRBJ1-1; D gene uncertain. The CDR3 has 11 amino acids. Germline V gene sequence: CDR1 DFQATT, CDR2 SNEGSKA (reference sequence). Trimming shortened V by 6 bases and J by 1 base, and 6 bases separated the two germline ends. The CDR3 sequence is CSAPRNTEAFF. The CDR3 DNA reads TGCAGTGCCCCAAGGAACACTGAAGCTTTCTTT.